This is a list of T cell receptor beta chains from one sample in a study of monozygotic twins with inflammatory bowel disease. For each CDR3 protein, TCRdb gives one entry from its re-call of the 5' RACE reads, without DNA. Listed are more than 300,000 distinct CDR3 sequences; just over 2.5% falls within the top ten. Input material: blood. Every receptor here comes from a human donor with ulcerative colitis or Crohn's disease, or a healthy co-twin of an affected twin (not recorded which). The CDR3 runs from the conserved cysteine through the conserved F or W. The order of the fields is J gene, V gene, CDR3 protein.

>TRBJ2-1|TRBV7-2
CASSLGMGGGLNNEQFF
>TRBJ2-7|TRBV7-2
CASSLRDTFYEQYF
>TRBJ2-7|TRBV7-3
CASSFFPQYEQYF
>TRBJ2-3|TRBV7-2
CASSLSRTGADTQYF
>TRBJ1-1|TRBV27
CASSLIAARMNTEAFF
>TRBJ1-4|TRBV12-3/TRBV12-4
CASSLGTQKLFF
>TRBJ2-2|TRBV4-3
CASSPGTGTGSTGELFF
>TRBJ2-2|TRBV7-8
CASSSSRTSGSSGELFF
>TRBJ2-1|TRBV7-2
CASSPPGLAGGYNEQFF
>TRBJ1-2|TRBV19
CASSMGTGAFGYTF
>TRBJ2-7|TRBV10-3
CASSREGTQEQYF
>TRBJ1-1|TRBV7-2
CASSWGGRVDTEAFF
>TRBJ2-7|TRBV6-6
CASRGQGNSYEQYF
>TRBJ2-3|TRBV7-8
CASSSRQGPDTQYF
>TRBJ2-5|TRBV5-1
CASSLMRGRQETQYF
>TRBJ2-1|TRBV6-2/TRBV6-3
CASTEPGGPGNEQFF
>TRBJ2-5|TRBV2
CASSESTGVQETQYF
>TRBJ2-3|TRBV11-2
CASSSQGAGTDTQYF
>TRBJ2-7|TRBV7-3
CASSLSGGSSGEQYF
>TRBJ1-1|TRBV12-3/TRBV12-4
CASRKGLGTEAFF
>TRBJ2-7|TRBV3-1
CASSQGASHYEQYF
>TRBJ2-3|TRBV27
CASSSGQLPTDTQYF
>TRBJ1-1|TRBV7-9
CAGGAGGSMRTEAFF
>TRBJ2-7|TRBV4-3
CASSQDPPRDGAARYEQYF
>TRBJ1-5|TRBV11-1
CASSLARSPSPSNQPQHF
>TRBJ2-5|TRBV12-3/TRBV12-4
CASSRPGQGQETQYF
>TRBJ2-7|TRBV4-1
CASSTNDRASYEQYF
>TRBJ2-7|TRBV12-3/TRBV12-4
CASSSREPTDYEQYF
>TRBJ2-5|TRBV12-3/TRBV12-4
CASSAEGQRETQYF
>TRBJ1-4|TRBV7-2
CASSLLNRGSNEKLFF
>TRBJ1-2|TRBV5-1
CASSTQGTNYGYTF
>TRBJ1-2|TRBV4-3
CASSQGGGYGYTF
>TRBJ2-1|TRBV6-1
CASSEAAGVAYNEQFF
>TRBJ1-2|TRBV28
CASSSPEGYGYTF